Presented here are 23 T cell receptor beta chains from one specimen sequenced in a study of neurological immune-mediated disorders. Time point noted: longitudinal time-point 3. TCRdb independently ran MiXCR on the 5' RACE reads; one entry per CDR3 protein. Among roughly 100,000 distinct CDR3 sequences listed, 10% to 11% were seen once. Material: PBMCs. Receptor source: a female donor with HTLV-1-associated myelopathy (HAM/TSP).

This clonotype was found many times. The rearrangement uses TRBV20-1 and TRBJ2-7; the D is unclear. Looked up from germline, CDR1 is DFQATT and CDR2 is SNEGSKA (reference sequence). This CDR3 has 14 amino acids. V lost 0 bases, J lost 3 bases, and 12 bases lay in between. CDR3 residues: CSARDLLQHYEQYF. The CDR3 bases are TGCAGTGCTAGAGATCTTTTACAACACTACGAGCAGTACTTC.

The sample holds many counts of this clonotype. Written as DNA, the CDR3 is TGTGCCAGCAGCTTGTACAGGGGATTGACTGAAGCTTTCTTT. Amino acid sequence: CASSLYRGLTEAFF. The J gene is TRBJ1-1, the V gene TRBV5-5; 7 bases are shared with TRBD1. The CDR3 covers 14 residues. Unmatched junction bases numbered 5, after V lost 1 base and J lost 5 bases. The germline V gene encodes CDR1 SGHKS and CDR2 YYEKEE (reference sequence).

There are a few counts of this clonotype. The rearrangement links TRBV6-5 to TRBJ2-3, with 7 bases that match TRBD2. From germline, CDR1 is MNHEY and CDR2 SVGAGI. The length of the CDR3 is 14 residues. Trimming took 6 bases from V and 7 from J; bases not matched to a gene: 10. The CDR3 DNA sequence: TGTGCCAGCAGGACGGGGGGTTGGGGATATACGCAGTATTTT. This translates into CASRTGGWGYTQYF.

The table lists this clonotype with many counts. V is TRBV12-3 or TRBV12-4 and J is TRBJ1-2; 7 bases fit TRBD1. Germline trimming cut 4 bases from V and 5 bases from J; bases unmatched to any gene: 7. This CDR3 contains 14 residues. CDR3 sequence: CASSSNRGAYGYTF. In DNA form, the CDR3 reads TGTGCCAGCAGTTCCAACAGGGGTGCTTATGGCTACACCTTC.

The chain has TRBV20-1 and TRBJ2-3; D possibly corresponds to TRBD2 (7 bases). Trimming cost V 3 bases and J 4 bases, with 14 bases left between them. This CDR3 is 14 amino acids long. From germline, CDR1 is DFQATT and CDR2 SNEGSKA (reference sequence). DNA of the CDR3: TGCAGTGCTAGTTGGGGGGGGCAGTCAGATACGCAGTATTTT. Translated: CSASWGGQSDTQYF.

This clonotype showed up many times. CDR3 sequence reads: CASSLISTDTQYF. In DNA, the CDR3 is TGTGCCAGCAGCTTAATAAGCACAGATACGCAGTATTTT. V and J are TRBV7-2 and TRBJ2-3; unclear D gene. V lost 2 bases and J lost 0, with 3 bases in between. In germline, CDR1 is SGHTA, CDR2 FQGNSA. CDR3 length: 13 amino acids.

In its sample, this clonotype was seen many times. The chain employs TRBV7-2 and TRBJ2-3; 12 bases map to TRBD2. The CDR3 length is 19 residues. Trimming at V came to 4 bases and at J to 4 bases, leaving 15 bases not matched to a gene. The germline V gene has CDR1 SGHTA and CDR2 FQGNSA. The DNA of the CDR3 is TGTGCCAGCAGCTCGACCCAACTAGCGGGGGGTAACATCGCAGATACGCAGTATTTT. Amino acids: CASSSTQLAGGNIADTQYF.

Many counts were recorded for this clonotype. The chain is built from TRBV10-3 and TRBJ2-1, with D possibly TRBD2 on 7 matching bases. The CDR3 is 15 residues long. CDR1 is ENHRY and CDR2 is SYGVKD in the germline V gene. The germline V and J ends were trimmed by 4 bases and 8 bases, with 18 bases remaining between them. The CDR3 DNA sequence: TGTGCCATCAGTGGGGGGGGACACGGTGGGGATGAGCAGTTCTTC. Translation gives CAISGGGHGGDEQFF.

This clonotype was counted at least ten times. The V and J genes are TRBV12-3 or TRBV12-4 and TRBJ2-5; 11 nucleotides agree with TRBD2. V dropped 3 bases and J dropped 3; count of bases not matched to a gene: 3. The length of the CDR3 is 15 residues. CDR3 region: CASSFGTSGKETQYF. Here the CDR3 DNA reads TGTGCCAGCAGTTTCGGGACTAGCGGCAAAGAGACCCAGTACTTC.

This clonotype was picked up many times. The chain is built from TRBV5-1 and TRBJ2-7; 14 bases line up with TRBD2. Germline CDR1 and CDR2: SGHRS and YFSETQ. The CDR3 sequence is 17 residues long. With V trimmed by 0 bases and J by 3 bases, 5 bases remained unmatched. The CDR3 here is CASSLEGTSGGIYEQYF. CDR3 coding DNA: TGCGCCAGCAGCTTGGAAGGGACTAGCGGGGGAATCTACGAGCAGTACTTC.

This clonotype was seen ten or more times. The CDR3 DNA is TGTGCCAGCAGTAATCCCCGAGATACGCAGTATTTT. It encodes CASSNPRDTQYF. The rearrangement links TRBV6-5 to TRBJ2-3; D not certain. Germline CDR1 MNHEY, CDR2 SVGAGI. The CDR3 runs 12 residues. Trimming removed 5 bases from V and 5 bases from J, with 8 bases in between.

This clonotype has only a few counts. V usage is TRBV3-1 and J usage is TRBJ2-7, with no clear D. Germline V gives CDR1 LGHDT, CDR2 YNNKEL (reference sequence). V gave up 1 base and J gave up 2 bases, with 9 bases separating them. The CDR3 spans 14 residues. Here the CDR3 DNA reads TGTGCCAGCAGCCAAGGTCAGGCCACCTACGAGCAGTACTTC. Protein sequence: CASSQGQATYEQYF.

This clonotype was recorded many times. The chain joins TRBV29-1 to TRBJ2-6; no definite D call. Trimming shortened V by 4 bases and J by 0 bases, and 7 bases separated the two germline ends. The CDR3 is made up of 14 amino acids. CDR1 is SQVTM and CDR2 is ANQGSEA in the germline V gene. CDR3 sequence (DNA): TGCAGCGTTGGGACGGGCTCTGGGGCCAACGTCCTGACTTTC. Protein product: CSVGTGSGANVLTF. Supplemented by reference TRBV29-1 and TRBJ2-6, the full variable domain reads SAVISQKPSRDICQRGTSLTIQCQVDSQVTMMFWYRQQPGQSLTLIATANQGSEATYESGFVIDKFPISRPNLTFSTLTVSNMSPEDSSIYLCSVGTGSGANVLTFGAGSRLTVL.

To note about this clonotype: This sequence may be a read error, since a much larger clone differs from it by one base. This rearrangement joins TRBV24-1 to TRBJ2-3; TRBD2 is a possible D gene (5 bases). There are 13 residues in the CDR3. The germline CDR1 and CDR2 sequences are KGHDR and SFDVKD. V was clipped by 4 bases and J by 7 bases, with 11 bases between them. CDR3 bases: TGTGCCACCAGTGACCCCGACGGGAATACGCAGTATTTT. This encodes CATSDPDGNTQYF.

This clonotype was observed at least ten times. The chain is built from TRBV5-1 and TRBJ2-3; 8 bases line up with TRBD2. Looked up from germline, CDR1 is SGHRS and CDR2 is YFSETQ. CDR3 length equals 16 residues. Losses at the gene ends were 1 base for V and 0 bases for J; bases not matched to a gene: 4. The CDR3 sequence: CASSLLAGTSTDTQYF. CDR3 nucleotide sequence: TGCGCCAGCAGCTTGTTAGCGGGGACTAGCACAGATACGCAGTATTTT.

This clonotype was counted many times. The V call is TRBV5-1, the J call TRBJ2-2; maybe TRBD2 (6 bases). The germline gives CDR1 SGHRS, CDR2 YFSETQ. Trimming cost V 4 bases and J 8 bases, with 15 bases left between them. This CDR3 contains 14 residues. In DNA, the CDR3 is TGCGCCAGCAGCGTGGACTACCTGGGTGGGGAGCTGTTTTTT. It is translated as CASSVDYLGGELFF.

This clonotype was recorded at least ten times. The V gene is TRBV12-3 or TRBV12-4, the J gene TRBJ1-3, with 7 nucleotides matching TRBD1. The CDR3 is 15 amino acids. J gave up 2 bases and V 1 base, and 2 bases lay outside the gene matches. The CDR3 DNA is TGTGCCAGCAGTTTAGGCACAGGGGCTGGAAACACCATATATTTT. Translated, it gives CASSLGTGAGNTIYF.

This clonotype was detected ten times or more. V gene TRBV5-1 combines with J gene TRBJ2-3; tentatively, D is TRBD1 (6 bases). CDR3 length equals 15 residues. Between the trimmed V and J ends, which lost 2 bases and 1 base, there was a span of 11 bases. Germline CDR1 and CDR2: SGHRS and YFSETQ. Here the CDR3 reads CASSLQGLGTDTQYF. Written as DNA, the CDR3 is TGCGCCAGCAGCTTACAGGGTCTGGGCACAGATACGCAGTATTTT.

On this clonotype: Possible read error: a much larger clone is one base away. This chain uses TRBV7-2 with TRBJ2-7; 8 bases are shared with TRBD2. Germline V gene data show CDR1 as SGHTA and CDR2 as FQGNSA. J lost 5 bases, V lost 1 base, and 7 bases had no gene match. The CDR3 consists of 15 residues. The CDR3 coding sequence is TGTGCCAGCAGCTTAGAAGTCGGGGGGGCCCACGAGCAGTACTTC. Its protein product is CASSLEVGGAHEQYF.

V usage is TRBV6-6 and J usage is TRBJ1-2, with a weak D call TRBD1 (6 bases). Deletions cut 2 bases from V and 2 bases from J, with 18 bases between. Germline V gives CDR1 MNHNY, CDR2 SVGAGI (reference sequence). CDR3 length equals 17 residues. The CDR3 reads CASSYARPRGLNYGYTF. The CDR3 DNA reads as TGTGCCAGCAGTTACGCCCGTCCCAGGGGCCTCAACTATGGCTACACCTTC.

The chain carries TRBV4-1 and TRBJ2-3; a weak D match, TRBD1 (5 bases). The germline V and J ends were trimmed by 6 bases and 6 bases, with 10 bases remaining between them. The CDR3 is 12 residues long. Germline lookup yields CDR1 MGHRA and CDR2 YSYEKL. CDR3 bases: TGCGCCAGCAGTAAAAACAGGGATACGCAGTATTTT. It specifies CASSKNRDTQYF.

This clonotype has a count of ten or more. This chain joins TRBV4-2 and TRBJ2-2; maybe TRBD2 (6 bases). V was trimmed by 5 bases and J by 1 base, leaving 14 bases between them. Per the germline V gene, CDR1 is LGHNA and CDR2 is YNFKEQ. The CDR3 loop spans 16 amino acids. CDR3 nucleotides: TGTGCCAGCAGCAATGCAATGGAGGGGAACACCGGGGAGCTGTTTTTT. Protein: CASSNAMEGNTGELFF.

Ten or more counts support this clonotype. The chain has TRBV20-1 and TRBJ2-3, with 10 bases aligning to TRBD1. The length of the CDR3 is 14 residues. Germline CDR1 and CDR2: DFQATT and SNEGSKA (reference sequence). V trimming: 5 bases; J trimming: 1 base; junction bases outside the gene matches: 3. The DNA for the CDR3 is TGCAGTGCTTCAGACAGGGGGCGCACAGATACGCAGTATTTT. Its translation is CSASDRGRTDTQYF.